Presented here are 26 T cell receptor beta chains from one specimen sequenced in a study of beta chain features in type 1 diabetes. No antigens are known for them. The whole isolated RNA underwent reverse transcription, so sequencing captured expressed TCRB transcripts. The method was immunoSEQ multiplex PCR; TCRdb's version includes in-frame clones alone and lacks a portion of them. The sample records hundreds of thousands of clones, about an eighth being singletons. Findings and caveats of the study: People with Type 1 diabetes carried modestly yet significantly shorter TCRB CDR3s in all four CD4+ subsets.

The sample was naive CD4+ T cells from blood. All receptors come from a man between 18 and 35 years old with type 1 diabetes.

This clone was seen more than once but under ten times. The chain has TRBV6-1 and TRBJ1-5; 9 bases are a match to TRBD1. J was trimmed by 6 bases and V by 5 bases; bases with no gene match: 2. The CDR3 is 13 residues long. Per germline, CDR1 MNHNS and CDR2 SASEGT. Here the CDR3 reads CASSPQGAQPQHF. The CDR3 DNA reads TGTGCCAGCAGTCCACAGGGGGCTCAGCCCCAGCATTTT.

Of note for this clone: At one end the junction does not follow the germline gene, possibly because of a read error. This rearrangement joins TRBV5-1 to TRBJ2-7; the D call may be TRBD1 or TRBD2 (5 bases each). In germline, CDR1 is SGHRS, CDR2 YFSETQ. The CDR3 extends over 16 amino acids. CDR3 sequence (DNA): TGCGCCAGCAGCCGCACCTCAGGGAGCGTCTCCCACGAGCAGTACTTC. It encodes CASSRTSGSVSHEQYF.

This clone showed up just a few times. This chain uses TRBV4-1 with TRBJ1-4; D call uncertain. The germline gives CDR1 MGHRA, CDR2 YSYEKL. The CDR3 length is 15 residues. The V end was cut by 7 bases, the J end by 3 bases, with 15 bases between. Here the CDR3 reads CASTQFAISNEKLFF. The CDR3 nucleotides are TGCGCCAGCACCCAGTTTGCGATCTCTAATGAAAAACTGTTTTTT.

The rearrangement uses TRBV4-1 and TRBJ2-7; 9 bases agree with TRBD1. The germline CDR1 and CDR2 sequences are MGHRA and YSYEKL. Trimming cost V 3 bases and J 5 bases; bases outside gene matches: 11. The CDR3 runs 16 residues. The CDR3, as DNA: TGCGCCAGCAGCCATGGTCGGACAGGGGTGACGAACGAGCAGTACTTC. It translates to CASSHGRTGVTNEQYF.

In its sample, this clone was seen a few times. The V gene is TRBV7-2, the J gene TRBJ1-3; D gene unclear. The CDR3 is made up of 14 amino acids. Germline V gives CDR1 SGHTA, CDR2 FQGNSA. With 5 bases removed from V and 4 bases from J, the gap between germline ends came to 12 bases. The CDR3 DNA sequence: TGTGCCAGCAGCCCGACCTCGACAGGAAACACCATATATTTT. It yields the protein CASSPTSTGNTIYF.

This clone was counted once. CDR3 protein: CASSLRTANTGELFF. Written as DNA, the CDR3 is TGTGCCAGCAGCTTAAGGACAGCGAACACCGGGGAGCTGTTTTTT. The chain employs TRBV7-2 and TRBJ2-2; D is perhaps TRBD1 (6 bases). Germline CDR1 reads SGHTA; CDR2 reads FQGNSA. V lost 2 bases to trimming and J lost 0 bases, with 7 bases between them. The CDR3 runs 15 residues. The full variable domain, its missing parts supplied by reference TRBV7-2 and TRBJ2-2, is GAGVSQSPSNKVTEKGKDVELRCDPISGHTALYWYRQSLGQGLEFLIYFQGNSAPDKSGLPSDRFSAERTGGSVSTLTIQRTQQEDSAVYLCASSLRTANTGELFFGEGSRLTVL.

The chain uses TRBV6-5 and TRBJ2-2, with D unresolved. Trimming removed 5 bases at V and 3 bases at J, with 13 bases between. This CDR3 is 15 amino acids long. Per germline, CDR1 MNHEY and CDR2 SVGAGI. The CDR3 reads CASSRRDTYTGELFF. The CDR3 DNA is TGTGCCAGCAGTCGCCGCGACACCTACACCGGGGAGCTGTTTTTT.

The J gene is TRBJ1-4, the V gene TRBV30; 7 bases are shared with TRBD1. CDR1 GTSNPN and CDR2 SVGIG come from the germline V gene (reference sequence). CDR3 length: 15 residues. Unmatched junction bases numbered 12, after V lost 3 bases and J lost 8 bases. The CDR3 region has the DNA TGTGCCTGGAGCGACCGACAGGGAGTTCGGGAAAAACTGTTTTTT. Protein product: CAWSDRQGVREKLFF.

J is TRBJ1-6 and V is TRBV7-2; D gene ambiguous. The ends were cut back, 5 bases at V and 13 bases at J, with 18 bases in the middle. The germline CDR1 and CDR2 sequences are SGHTA and FQGNSA. The CDR3 extends over 14 amino acids. CDR3 DNA sequence: TGTGCCAGCAGCCCTCCACTTAATCTCGAGCCCCTCCACTTT. It is translated as CASSPPLNLEPLHF.

V gene TRBV4-1 combines with J gene TRBJ2-1; 9 bases fit TRBD2. J gave up 8 bases and V 1 base, and 6 bases lay outside the gene matches. Germline V gives CDR1 MGHRA, CDR2 YSYEKL. The CDR3 runs to 15 residues. CDR3 DNA sequence: TGCGCCAGCAGCCAAGTAGAAGGGACTAGCCATGAGCAGTTCTTC. Translating gives CASSQVEGTSHEQFF.

In its sample, this clone was seen a few times. The chain is built from TRBV5-6 and TRBJ2-1, with 7 nucleotides matching TRBD2. Germline CDR1 is SGHDT and CDR2 is YYEEEE. V lost 1 base to trimming and J lost 4 bases; unmatched junction nucleotides: 2. The CDR3 runs 14 residues. This CDR3 reads CASSLRGEYNEQFF. In nucleotides, the CDR3 is TGTGCCAGCAGCTTGCGGGGGGAGTACAATGAGCAGTTCTTC.

The CDR3 here is CASSEAPRETQYF. The CDR3 DNA follows: TGTGCCAGCAGTGAAGCGCCACGAGAGACCCAGTACTTC. The V and J genes are TRBV2 and TRBJ2-5; no reliable D call. V lost 0 bases to trimming and J lost 4 bases, with 6 bases between them. Germline loops: CDR1 SNHLY, CDR2 FYNNEI. The CDR3 totals 13 residues.

This chain uses TRBV30 with TRBJ1-2, with 7 bases that match TRBD1. The junction had 13 bases not matched to a gene; V was cut back by 3 bases and J by 0 bases. The CDR3 extends over 17 amino acids. Germline-derived CDR1 and CDR2 are GTSNPN and SVGIG (reference sequence). CDR3 sequence (DNA): TGTGCCTGGAGGGGACCTTCGAGGACAGGAACTAACTATGGCTACACCTTC. Its protein is CAWRGPSRTGTNYGYTF.

A note on this clone: In the same sample, other DNA sequences code for this CDR3. The CDR3 bases are TGTGCCAGCAGCCAGGGACAGAACACTGAAGCTTTCTTT. Its protein is CASSQGQNTEAFF. The V gene is TRBV11-3, the J gene TRBJ1-1; possibly TRBD1 for D (6 bases). Trimming took off 5 bases at V and 1 base at J, with 8 bases between the two ends. The CDR3 sequence is 13 residues long. Germline lookup yields CDR1 SGHNT and CDR2 YENEEA.

The chain is built from TRBV6-5 and TRBJ1-4; D ambiguous. Per the germline V gene, CDR1 is MNHEY and CDR2 is SVGAGI. V was trimmed by 3 bases and J by 0 bases, leaving 8 bases between them. The CDR3 is made up of 15 amino acids. The DNA for the CDR3 is TGTGCCAGCAGTTATACCGGATCAACTAATGAAAAACTGTTTTTT. It yields the protein CASSYTGSTNEKLFF.

There are a few counts of this clone. The V and J genes are TRBV7-7 and TRBJ2-5, with a possible D match to TRBD1 (6 bases). The V gene lost 4 bases and the J gene lost 5 bases, with 14 bases spanning the gap. The CDR3 extends over 14 amino acids. Germline CDR1 reads SSHAT; CDR2 reads FNYEAQ (reference sequence). The CDR3 region has the DNA TGTGCCAGCAGCTACAGGGTCGGCGGGGAGACCCAGTACTTC. Translating gives CASSYRVGGETQYF.

The chain is built from TRBV7-2 and TRBJ2-5; D is unresolved. Trimming stripped 0 bases from V and 2 bases from J, with 7 bases between. The germline CDR1 and CDR2 sequences are SGHTA and FQGNSA. CDR3 length: 14 amino acids. This CDR3 reads CASSLAQLQETQYF. The CDR3 DNA reads as TGTGCCAGCAGCTTAGCGCAGCTTCAAGAGACCCAGTACTTC.

This clone was detected a few times. The chain employs TRBV19 and TRBJ2-3; D unresolved. Germline lookup yields CDR1 LNHDA and CDR2 SQIVND (reference sequence). The V and J ends lost 5 bases and 3 bases respectively, with 12 bases between them. This CDR3 contains 14 residues. CDR3 in amino acids: CASSGRGWTDTQYF. The DNA for the CDR3 is TGTGCCAGTAGTGGACGCGGTTGGACAGATACGCAGTATTTT.

This clone occurred a few times. The V call is TRBV9, the J call TRBJ1-1; possibly TRBD1 for D (5 bases). CDR3 size: 14 residues. Germline V gives CDR1 SGDLS, CDR2 YYNGEE. The ends were cut back, 3 bases at V and 3 bases at J, with 12 bases in the middle. Here the CDR3 reads CASSADLGDTEAFF. The CDR3 nucleotides are TGTGCCAGCAGCGCGGACCTAGGGGACACTGAAGCTTTCTTT.

The CDR3 sequence is CASSQFSGRGEKLFF. The CDR3 DNA reads as TGCGCCAGCAGTCAATTTTCAGGTCGAGGCGAAAAACTGTTTTTT. V and J are TRBV23-1 and TRBJ1-4; no firm D call. TRBV23-1 is noted as an ORF with a role that remains uncertain. The CDR3 is 15 residues long. Trimming pared 1 base from V and 8 bases from J, leaving 14 bases between.

This clone was observed a few times. This sequence joins TRBV6-1 and TRBJ2-7; the D call may be TRBD1 or TRBD2 (7 bases each). The CDR3 loop spans 15 amino acids. Between the trimmed V and J ends, which lost 3 bases and 3 bases, there was a span of 15 bases. The germline V gene has CDR1 MNHNS and CDR2 SASEGT. The CDR3: CASSDRAGGDYEQYF. The DNA of the CDR3 is TGTGCCAGCAGTGACCGTGCAGGGGGGGACTACGAGCAGTACTTC.

This clone has a single count. This chain connects TRBV7-9 to TRBJ1-1; D not resolved. Germline lookup yields CDR1 SEHNR and CDR2 FQNEAQ (reference sequence). Deletions cut 3 bases from V and 4 bases from J, with 12 bases between. The CDR3 is 14 residues long. CDR3 protein: CASSFETGGTEAFF. CDR3 bases: TGTGCCAGCAGCTTTGAAACGGGTGGCACTGAAGCTTTCTTT.

This chain connects TRBV5-1 to TRBJ2-7; D possibly corresponds to TRBD2 (5 bases). The length of the CDR3 is 11 residues. The germline V and J ends were trimmed by 5 bases and 4 bases, with 7 bases remaining between them. Per the germline V gene, CDR1 is SGHRS and CDR2 is YFSETQ. The CDR3 sequence is CASSGEYEQYF. The CDR3 DNA sequence: TGCGCCAGCAGTGGGGAGTACGAGCAGTACTTC.

The rearrangement uses TRBV25-1 and TRBJ2-3, with D possibly TRBD2 on 6 matching bases. Germline-derived CDR1 and CDR2 are MGHDK and SYGVNS. Trimming removed 8 bases at V and 4 bases at J, with 13 bases between. The CDR3 has 13 amino acids. The CDR3 region is CASLNSGADTQYF. The CDR3 nucleotides read TGTGCCAGCCTCAACTCGGGGGCAGATACGCAGTATTTT.

The rearrangement joins TRBV30 to TRBJ2-3; 8 bases map to TRBD2. Germline values: CDR1 GTSNPN, CDR2 SVGIG (reference sequence). There are 18 residues in the CDR3. The junction had 19 bases not matched to a gene; V was cut back by 4 bases and J by 4 bases. CDR3 coding DNA: TGTGCCTGGATCGTTCTCCCGGGACTAGAGGCCTCACCAGATACGCAGTATTTT. Amino acids: CAWIVLPGLEASPDTQYF.

Only a few counts were recorded for this clone. This chain connects TRBV9 to TRBJ1-6; TRBD1 is a possible D gene (5 bases). V was trimmed by 4 bases and J by 0 bases, leaving 8 bases between them. Germline lookup yields CDR1 SGDLS and CDR2 YYNGEE. This CDR3 contains 15 residues. The CDR3 DNA sequence: TGTGCCAGCAGCCCTGGGGGCTCCTATAATTCACCCCTCCACTTT. It translates to CASSPGGSYNSPLHF. Complete variable domain (other parts from reference TRBV9 and TRBJ1-6): DSGVTQTPKHLITATGQRVTLRCSPRSGDLSVYWYQQSLDQGLQFLIQYYNGEERAKGNILERFSAQQFPDLHSELNLSSLELGDSALYFCASSPGGSYNSPLHFGNGTRLTVT.